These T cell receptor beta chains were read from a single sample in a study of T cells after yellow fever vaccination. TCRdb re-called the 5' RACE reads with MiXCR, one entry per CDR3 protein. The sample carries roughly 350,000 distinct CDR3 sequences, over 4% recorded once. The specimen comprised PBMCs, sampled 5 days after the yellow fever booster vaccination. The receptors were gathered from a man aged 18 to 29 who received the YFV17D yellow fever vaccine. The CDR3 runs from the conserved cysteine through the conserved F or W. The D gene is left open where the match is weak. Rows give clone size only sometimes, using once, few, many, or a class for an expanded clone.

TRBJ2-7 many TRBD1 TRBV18 CASSPPGTGVLYEQYF TGTGCCAGCTCACCACCGGGTACAGGGGTCCTCTACGAGCAGTACTTC
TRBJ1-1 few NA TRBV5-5 CASSLQAANTEAFF TGTGCCAGCAGCTTGCAAGCCGCGAACACTGAAGCTTTCTTT
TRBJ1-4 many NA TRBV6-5 CASSPDRINEKLFF TGTGCCAGCAGCCCCGACAGGATAAATGAAAAACTGTTTTTT
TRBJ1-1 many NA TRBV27 CASSLRSWQANTEAFF TGTGCCAGCAGTTTACGGTCGTGGCAGGCGAACACTGAAGCTTTCTTT
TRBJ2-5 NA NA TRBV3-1 CASSQEMLYQETQYF TGTGCCAGCAGCCAGGAGATGCTGTACCAGGAGACCCAGTACTTC
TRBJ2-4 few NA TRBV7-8 CASSFSEAKNIQYF TGTGCCAGCAGCTTTTCCGAAGCCAAAAACATTCAGTACTTC
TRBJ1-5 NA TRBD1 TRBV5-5 CASSPGQGSGFNQPQHF TGTGCCAGCAGCCCCGGACAGGGCAGTGGGTTCAATCAGCCCCAGCATTTT
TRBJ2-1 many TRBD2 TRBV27 CASSLSSSGGAKNEQFF TGTGCCAGCAGTTTATCGAGTAGCGGGGGGGCTAAGAATGAGCAGTTCTTC
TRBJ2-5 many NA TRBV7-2 CASSRSVTETQYF TGTGCCAGCAGTCGCTCTGTCACAGAGACCCAGTACTTC
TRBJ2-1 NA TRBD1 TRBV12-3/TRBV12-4 CASVRQGNNEQFF TGTGCCAGCGTCCGACAGGGCAACAATGAGCAGTTCTTC
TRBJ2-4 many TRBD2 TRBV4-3 CASSQDHPSGGGTIQYF TGCGCCAGCAGCCAAGATCACCCTAGCGGGGGGGGAACCATTCAGTACTTC
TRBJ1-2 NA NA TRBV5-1 CASRDWEATYGYTF TGCGCCAGCCGGGACTGGGAGGCAACCTATGGCTACACCTTC
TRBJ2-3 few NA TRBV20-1 CSAYAGLGADTQYF TGCAGTGCCTACGCGGGCCTCGGGGCAGATACGCAGTATTTT
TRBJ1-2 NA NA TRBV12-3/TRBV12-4 CASSFQNYGYTF TGTGCCAGCAGCTTTCAGAACTATGGCTACACCTTC
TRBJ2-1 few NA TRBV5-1 CASSTGLGQNSYNEQFF TGCGCCAGCAGCACGGGACTGGGACAGAACTCCTACAATGAGCAGTTCTTC
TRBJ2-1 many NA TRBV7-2 CASSLVEDFQFF TGTGCCAGCAGCTTAGTGGAGGACTTTCAGTTCTTC
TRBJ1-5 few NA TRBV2 CASSPLERQPQHF TGTGCCAGCAGTCCCCTTGAGCGTCAGCCCCAGCATTTT
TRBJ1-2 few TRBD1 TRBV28 CASSHPTPGQGAGTF TGTGCCAGCAGCCACCCGACTCCGGGACAGGGGGCTGGAACCTTC
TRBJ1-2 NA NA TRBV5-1 CASSLDIPRSYGYTF TGCGCCAGCAGCTTGGATATTCCCAGAAGCTATGGCTACACCTTC
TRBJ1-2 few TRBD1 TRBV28 CASSSGQGFNYGYTF TGTGCCAGCAGTTCCGGACAGGGATTTAACTATGGCTACACCTTC
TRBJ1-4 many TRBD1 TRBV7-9 CASSLRDSGNEKLFF TGTGCCAGCAGTTTGCGGGACAGCGGTAATGAAAAACTGTTTTTT
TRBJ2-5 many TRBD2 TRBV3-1 CASSLQRGEGETQYF TGTGCCAGCAGCTTGCAGCGGGGAGAGGGGGAGACCCAGTACTTC
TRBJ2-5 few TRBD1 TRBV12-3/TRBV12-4 CASSPPPGQGAHETQYF TGTGCCAGCAGCCCCCCCCCGGGACAGGGGGCACATGAGACCCAGTACTTC
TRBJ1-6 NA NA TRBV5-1 CASSLGRPNNSPLHF TGCGCCAGCAGCTTGGGAAGGCCTAATAATTCACCCCTCCACTTT
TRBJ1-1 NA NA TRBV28 CASSPGDTEAFF TGTGCCAGCAGTCCAGGGGACACTGAAGCTTTCTTT
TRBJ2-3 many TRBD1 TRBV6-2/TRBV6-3 CASSYSRQGARTDTQYF TGTGCCAGCAGTTACTCTAGGCAGGGGGCGCGCACAGATACGCAGTATTTT